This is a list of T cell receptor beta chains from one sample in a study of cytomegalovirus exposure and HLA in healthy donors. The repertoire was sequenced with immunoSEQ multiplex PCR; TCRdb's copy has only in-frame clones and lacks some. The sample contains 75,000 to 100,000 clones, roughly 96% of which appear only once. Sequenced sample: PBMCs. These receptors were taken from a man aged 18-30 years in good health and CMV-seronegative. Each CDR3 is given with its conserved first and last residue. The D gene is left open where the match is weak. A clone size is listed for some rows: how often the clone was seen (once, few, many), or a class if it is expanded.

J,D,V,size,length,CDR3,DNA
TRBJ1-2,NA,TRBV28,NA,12,CASSTLNYGYTF,TGTGCCAGCAGTACCCTAAACTATGGCTACACCTTC
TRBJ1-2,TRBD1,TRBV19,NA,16,CASSKDSRNRGYGYTF,TGTGCCAGTAGTAAAGACTCCCGTAACAGGGGCTATGGCTACACCTTC
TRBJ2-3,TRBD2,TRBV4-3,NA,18,CASSQLAGGITSTDTQYF,TGCGCCAGCAGCCAGCTAGCGGGAGGGATTACTAGCACAGATACGCAGTATTTT
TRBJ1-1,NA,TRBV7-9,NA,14,CASPEPPYNTEAFF,TGTGCCAGCCCGGAGCCCCCATATAACACTGAAGCTTTCTTT
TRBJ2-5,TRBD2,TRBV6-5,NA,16,CASSYPGLAGQETQYF,TGTGCCAGCAGTTACCCGGGACTAGCGGGGCAAGAGACCCAGTACTTC
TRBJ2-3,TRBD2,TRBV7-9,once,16,CASSLAPAGGDDTQYF,TGTGCCAGCAGCTTAGCCCCAGCGGGAGGAGATGATACGCAGTATTTT
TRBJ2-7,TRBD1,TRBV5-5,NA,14,CASSLPGQDYEQYF,TGTGCCAGCAGCCTTCCGGGACAGGATTATGAGCAGTACTTC
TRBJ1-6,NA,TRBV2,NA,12,CASRGANSPLHF,TGTGCCAGCAGGGGAGCCAATTCACCCCTCCACTTT
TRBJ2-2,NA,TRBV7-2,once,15,CASSLDSRPTGELFF,TGTGCCAGCAGCTTAGATTCTAGACCCACCGGGGAGCTGTTTTTT
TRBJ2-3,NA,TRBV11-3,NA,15,CASSLGSGLTDTQYF,TGTGCCAGCAGCTTGGGTAGCGGCCTCACAGATACGCAGTATTTT
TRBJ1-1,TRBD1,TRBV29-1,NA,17,CSVEGGLTGIPNTEAFF,TGCAGCGTTGAGGGGGGCCTGACAGGGATACCGAACACTGAAGCTTTCTTT
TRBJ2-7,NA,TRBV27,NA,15,CASSLDPRRDYEQYF,TGTGCCAGCAGTTTGGACCCCAGGAGGGACTACGAGCAGTACTTC
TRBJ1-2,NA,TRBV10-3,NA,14,CAISEAGDNYGYTF,TGTGCCATCAGTGAAGCGGGGGACAACTATGGCTACACCTTC
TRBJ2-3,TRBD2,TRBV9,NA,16,CASSAGLAGVADTQYF,TGTGCCAGCAGCGCTGGACTAGCGGGAGTGGCCGATACGCAGTATTTT
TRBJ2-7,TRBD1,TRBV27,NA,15,CASSLTGPGSYEQYF,TGTGCCAGCAGCTTGACAGGGCCGGGCTCCTACGAGCAGTACTTC
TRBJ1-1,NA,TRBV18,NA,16,CASSPIGSQPNTEAFF,TGTGCCAGCTCACCAATCGGGTCTCAACCCAACACTGAAGCTTTCTTT
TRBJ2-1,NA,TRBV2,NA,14,CASRARLDYNEQFF,TGTGCCAGCAGGGCTCGACTAGACTACAATGAGCAGTTCTTC
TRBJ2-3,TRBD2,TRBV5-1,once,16,CASSLVLAGGSDTQYF,TGCGCCAGCAGCTTGGTCCTAGCGGGAGGCTCAGATACGCAGTATTTT
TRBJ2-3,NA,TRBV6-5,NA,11,CASRLTDTQYF,TGTGCCAGCAGACTCACAGATACGCAGTATTTT
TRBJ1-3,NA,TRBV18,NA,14,CASSPGSGGNTIYF,TGTGCCAGCTCACCCGGTAGTGGTGGAAACACCATATATTTT
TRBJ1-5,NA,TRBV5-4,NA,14,CASSLTGSNQPQHF,TGTGCCAGCAGCTTGACAGGGAGCAATCAGCCCCAGCATTTT
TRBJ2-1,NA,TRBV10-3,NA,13,CAISDKGGNEQFF,TGTGCCATCAGTGATAAAGGGGGAAATGAGCAGTTCTTC
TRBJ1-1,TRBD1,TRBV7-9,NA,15,CASSLETGVDTEAFF,TGTGCCAGCAGCTTAGAGACAGGGGTGGACACTGAAGCTTTCTTT